Each of the 4 T cell receptor beta chains below was sequenced from the same sample in a study of blood T cell repertoires in COVID-19. Repertoires were generated with immunoSEQ multiplex PCR, while TCRdb's copy carries only in-frame clones and drops some. The profile shows fewer than 350,000 clones, approximately 88% of them singletons. Sequencing input: PBMCs or T cells enriched from blood (not recorded which). These receptors were taken from a woman aged 40 to 50 who had recovered from COVID-19.

The chain uses TRBV30 and TRBJ1-2; no clear D gene. CDR1 is GTSNPN and CDR2 is SVGIG in the germline V gene (reference sequence). With 3 bases removed from V and 0 bases from J, the gap between germline ends came to 11 bases. There are 14 residues in the CDR3. In nucleotides, the CDR3 is TGTGCCTGGAGGGGAGTTCTCGCTAACTATGGCTACACCTTC. This gives the protein CAWRGVLANYGYTF. The whole variable domain, remainder taken from reference TRBV30 and TRBJ1-2, is SQTIHQWPATLVQPVGSPLSLECTVEGTSNPNLYWYRQAAGRGLQLLFYSVGIGQISSEVPQNLSASRPQDRQFILSSKKLLLSDSGFYLCAWRGVLANYGYTFGSGTRLTVV.

This rearrangement joins TRBV11-2 to TRBJ1-6; weak D call: TRBD1 (5 bases). V lost 5 bases, J lost 9 bases, and 23 bases lay in between. The CDR3 contains 17 residues. Germline CDR1 is SGHAT and CDR2 is FQNNGV. The CDR3 here is CASSPGGGQGLRSPLHF. In DNA, the CDR3 is TGTGCCAGCAGCCCGGGTGGTGGGCAGGGTCTTCGTTCACCCCTCCACTTT.

This clone was seen a few times. The gene calls are TRBV4-1 and TRBJ2-7; D is perhaps TRBD2 (6 bases). The CDR3 spans 16 residues. V was cut by 4 bases and J by 4 bases, with 20 bases left in between. Germline V gene sequence: CDR1 MGHRA, CDR2 YSYEKL. For the CDR3, the DNA is TGCGCCAGCAGCCCCACCGTCGGAGGGACTGGGTACGAGCAGTACTTC. Amino acids: CASSPTVGGTGYEQYF.

The chain is built from TRBV6-5 and TRBJ1-1; TRBD1 aligns across 8 bases. This CDR3 contains 15 residues. Germline-derived CDR1 and CDR2 are MNHEY and SVGAGI. Trimming at V came to 8 bases and at J to 1 base, leaving 9 bases not matched to a gene. The CDR3 region has the DNA TGTGCCAGCGGGGAGGGAGACAGGGGGAACACTGAAGCTTTCTTT. The encoded protein is CASGEGDRGNTEAFF.